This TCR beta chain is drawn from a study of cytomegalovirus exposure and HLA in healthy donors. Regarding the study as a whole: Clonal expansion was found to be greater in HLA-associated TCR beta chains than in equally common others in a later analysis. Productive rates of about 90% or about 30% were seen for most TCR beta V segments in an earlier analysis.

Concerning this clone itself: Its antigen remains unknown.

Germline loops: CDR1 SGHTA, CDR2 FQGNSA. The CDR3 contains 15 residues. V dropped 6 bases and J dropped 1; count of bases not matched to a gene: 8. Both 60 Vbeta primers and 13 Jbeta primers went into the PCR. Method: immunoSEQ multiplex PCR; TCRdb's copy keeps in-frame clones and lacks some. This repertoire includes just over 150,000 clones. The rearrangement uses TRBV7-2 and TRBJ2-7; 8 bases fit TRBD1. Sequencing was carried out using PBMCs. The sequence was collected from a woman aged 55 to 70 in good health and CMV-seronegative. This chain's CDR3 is CASSPGQGVSYEQYF. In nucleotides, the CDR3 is TGTGCCAGCAGTCCTGGACAGGGCGTGTCCTACGAGCAGTACTTC.